A selection of T cell receptor beta chains follows, all from one sample in a study of blood T cell repertoires in COVID-19. Data came from immunoSEQ multiplex PCR; TCRdb stores just in-frame clones and leaves some out. The repertoire includes a few hundred thousand clones, about 88% of them detected once, and 5% to 7.5% sits in the top ten. The sample was PBMCs or T cells enriched from blood (not recorded which). The receptors here all came from a woman aged 45 to 65 who had been exposed to COVID-19. The CDR3 runs from the conserved cysteine through the conserved F or W. The D gene is left open where the match is weak. Expanded clones get a size class; other rows say once, few or many, or leave the size out.

clone_size,cdr3_length,v_call,j_call,d_call,cdr3_nt,cdr3_aa
NA,16,TRBV27,TRBJ1-3,TRBD1,TGTGCCAGCAGTCCCCACCAGGGGGCATCAGGAAACACCATATATTTT,CASSPHQGASGNTIYF
NA,14,TRBV11-2,TRBJ1-1,TRBD1,TGTGCCAGCAGCAGACAGGGATGGGGTACTGAAGCTTTCTTT,CASSRQGWGTEAFF
NA,14,TRBV7-2,TRBJ2-7,TRBD2,TGTGCCAGCAGCTTAGGACTAGCGGGGGCATGGCAGTACTTC,CASSLGLAGAWQYF
NA,11,TRBV6-5,TRBJ1-1,NA,TGTGCCAGCGGCCGGGTGACTGAAGCTTTCTTT,CASGRVTEAFF
NA,15,TRBV5-1,TRBJ2-7,TRBD2,TGCGCCAGCAGCCCCTTGGCGGGGGGTGGAGGCGAGCAGTACTTC,CASSPLAGGGGEQYF
few,17,TRBV2,TRBJ2-1,TRBD2,TGTGCCAGCAGCCACCCGGGACTACCTTCGGGGGGGAATGAGCAGTTCTTC,CASSHPGLPSGGNEQFF
NA,17,TRBV7-8,TRBJ2-6,TRBD1,TGTGCCAGCAGCCCCGCACAGGGGTACTCTGGGGCCAACGTCCTGACTTTC,CASSPAQGYSGANVLTF
NA,16,TRBV4-1,TRBJ2-1,TRBD2,TGCGCCAGCAGCCAAGGGCCCGGGGGGATCTGGAATGAGCAGTTCTTC,CASSQGPGGIWNEQFF
NA,15,TRBV19,TRBJ1-3,NA,TGTGCCAGTAGTATAGGAGGATACTCTGGAAACACCATATATTTT,CASSIGGYSGNTIYF
NA,14,TRBV7-2,TRBJ1-1,NA,TGTGCCAGCAGCTTAGACAGGGCGCGTGGCGAAGCTTTCTTT,CASSLDRARGEAFF
few,14,TRBV24-1,TRBJ2-5,TRBD2,TGTGCCACCAGTGACCCCGGACTAGCAGAGACCCAGTACTTC,CATSDPGLAETQYF
NA,13,TRBV6-4,TRBJ2-3,NA,TGTGCCAGCAGTGACGAGATCACAGATACGCAGTATTTT,CASSDEITDTQYF
NA,15,TRBV5-1,TRBJ2-5,TRBD2,TGCGCCAGCAGCTTAGTGAGCGGGGGACAAGAGACCCAGTACTTC,CASSLVSGGQETQYF
NA,13,TRBV27,TRBJ2-7,NA,TGTGCCAGCAGAAAACAGGGTTCCTACGAGCAGTACTTC,CASRKQGSYEQYF
NA,16,TRBV27,TRBJ1-2,NA,TGTGCCAGCAGTTTATGGGGCCACAGTCTTAGCTATGGCTACACCTTC,CASSLWGHSLSYGYTF
NA,16,TRBV28,TRBJ2-1,NA,TGTGCCAGCAGCTTCGACAGGGAGGACCCCTACAATGAGCAGTTCTTC,CASSFDREDPYNEQFF
NA,13,TRBV10-3,TRBJ1-2,NA,TGTGCCATCAGTGAGGCAGAAAACTATGGCTACACCTTC,CAISEAENYGYTF
NA,11,TRBV12-3/TRBV12-4,TRBJ2-1,NA,TGTGCTGGCGGCAGGGCCAATGAGCAGTTCTTC,CAGGRANEQFF
NA,15,TRBV9,TRBJ1-1,NA,TGTGCCAGCAGCTCAGGAGCACAGGGTGGGGCTGAAGCTTTCTTT,CASSSGAQGGAEAFF
NA,13,TRBV10-2,TRBJ1-5,NA,TGCGCCAGCAGTGAACAGTATGGTCAGCCCCAGCATTTT,CASSEQYGQPQHF
NA,17,TRBV3-1/TRBV3-2,TRBJ2-7,TRBD1,TGTGCCAGCAGCCATGTCCCCGGGACAGGTGAAGCCTACGAGCAGTACTTC,CASSHVPGTGEAYEQYF
NA,13,TRBV25-1,TRBJ1-4,NA,TGTGCCAGCACTTGGCGAGGGAATGAAAAACTGTTTTTT,CASTWRGNEKLFF
NA,19,TRBV14,TRBJ2-2,TRBD2,TGTGCCAGCAGCCAACTACCGGGACTAGCGGGGGGCTCCACCGGGGAGCTGTTTTTT,CASSQLPGLAGGSTGELFF
NA,15,TRBV5-6,TRBJ1-5,NA,TGTGCCAGCAGCTCCCTAGTAGATGGCAATCAGCCCCAGCATTTT,CASSSLVDGNQPQHF
once,14,TRBV6-5,TRBJ2-6,NA,TGTGCCAGCAGTATAGGGAGTGGGGCCAACGTCCTGACTTTC,CASSIGSGANVLTF
NA,15,TRBV27,TRBJ2-1,TRBD2,TGTGCCAGCAGTTTATCGGCTAGCGGTGACAATGAGCAGTTCTTC,CASSLSASGDNEQFF
NA,13,TRBV29-1,TRBJ2-7,TRBD2,TGCAGCGCCGCCCGGGGACTAACATACGAGCAGTACTTC,CSAARGLTYEQYF
few,16,TRBV7-2,TRBJ1-3,NA,TGTGCCAGCAGCTTAGCCGGGACACTGTCTGGAAACACCATATATTTT,CASSLAGTLSGNTIYF
NA,12,TRBV28,TRBJ1-5,NA,TGTGCCAGTGGGGGGGGAAATCAGCCCCAGCATTTT,CASGGGNQPQHF
NA,14,TRBV15,TRBJ1-1,NA,TGTGCCACCAGCAGAGATGGGTACGGCCGGCGGGCTTTCTTT,CATSRDGYGRRAFF
NA,13,TRBV12-3/TRBV12-4,TRBJ1-1,NA,TGTGCCAGCAGCGGCAGGCGGAACACTGAAGCTTTCTTT,CASSGRRNTEAFF
NA,15,TRBV5-1,TRBJ2-3,NA,TGCGCCAGCAACCTGGGGGCAGGGGCTACAGATACGCAGTATTTT,CASNLGAGATDTQYF
NA,13,TRBV6-2/TRBV6-3,TRBJ1-2,NA,TGTGCCAGCGGCCAACAAGTTTTCCATGGCTACACCTTC,CASGQQVFHGYTF
once,17,TRBV11-2,TRBJ2-1,TRBD2,TGTGCCAGCAGCTTCACTTCAAGCGGGGGGGCCTGGAATGAGCAGTTCTTC,CASSFTSSGGAWNEQFF
NA,14,TRBV19,TRBJ1-1,TRBD1,TGTGCCAGTAGTATCATGACAGGGACCACTGAAGCTTTCTTT,CASSIMTGTTEAFF
NA,17,TRBV18,TRBJ1-1,NA,TGTGCCAGCTCACCACCGGACACCCCAGGGGTAAAAACTGAAGCTTTCTTT,CASSPPDTPGVKTEAFF